This note documents a single TCR beta chain sequence. Its cognate antigen is unknown. The entry originates in a study of CD8 T cells in Susac syndrome. Whole-study findings and limits: The study's TCR sequencing and HLA analysis covered a relatively small number of individuals, and the study acknowledged this.

Reverse transcription of about 0.5 to 1 ug RNA used random hexamers. With immunoSEQ multiplex PCR, TCR beta CDR3 was amplified across 54 Vbeta and 13 Jbeta. TCRdb reanalysed the immunoSEQ multiplex PCR reads using MiXCR and keeps one entry per CDR3 protein. The sample yields about 180,000 distinct CDR3 sequences, about 93% seen once. The CDR3 extends over 15 amino acids. Germline CDR1 MNHEY, CDR2 SVGEGT. With 5 bases removed from V and 5 bases from J, the gap between germline ends came to 18 bases. All included Susac syndrome patients satisfied recently defined diagnostic criteria for definite or probable disease.

The sequenced material came from CD4+ T cells from PBMCs. The chain combines TRBV6-2 or TRBV6-3 with TRBJ2-5; D is undetermined. This clonotype was sampled from a human donor with Susac syndrome. DNA for the CDR3: TGTGCCAGCAGTAACGGGCCCCCGGTGCGGGAGACCCAGTACTTC. Encoded protein: CASSNGPPVRETQYF.